Below, 8 T cell receptor beta chains from the same sample are listed, as sequenced in a study of blood T cell repertoires in COVID-19. Generated by immunoSEQ multiplex PCR, the TCRdb table keeps only in-frame clones and is missing some. The sample holds a few hundred thousand clones; approximately 90% are singletons and the top ten take around 3%. The source material was peripheral blood. These receptors were obtained from a woman aged 25 to 45 with active or convalescent COVID-19.

V usage is TRBV27 and J usage is TRBJ1-1; TRBD1 might be the D (5 bases). The CDR3 covers 14 residues. The germline gives CDR1 MNHEY, CDR2 SMNVEV (reference sequence). V was shortened by 8 bases and J by 5 bases, with 18 bases between the two germline ends. The CDR3 here is CASAPLPGRTEAFF. In DNA, the CDR3 is TGTGCCAGCGCCCCGCTTCCAGGGCGGACTGAAGCTTTCTTT.

The V gene is TRBV6-2 or TRBV6-3, the J gene TRBJ2-7; D is ambiguous. The CDR3 has 11 amino acids. Germline V gene sequence: CDR1 MNHEY, CDR2 SVGEGT. The V and J ends lost 6 bases and 4 bases respectively, with 7 bases between them. The DNA of the CDR3 is TGTGCCAGCAGCCCTGCGTACGAGCAGTACTTC. Protein: CASSPAYEQYF.

The genes are TRBV5-6 and TRBJ1-1, with 8 bases identical to TRBD1. The CDR3 covers 14 residues. V lost 4 bases and J lost 0; bases outside the gene matches: 2. Per the germline V gene, CDR1 is SGHDT and CDR2 is YYEEEE. In DNA, the CDR3 is TGTGCCAGCAGCACGACAGGGGTGAACACTGAAGCTTTCTTT. Its protein product is CASSTTGVNTEAFF. The full variable domain, rest sourced from reference TRBV5-6 and TRBJ1-1, is DAGVTQSPTHLIKTRGQQVTLRCSPKSGHDTVSWYQQALGQGPQFIFQYYEEEERQRGNFPDRFSGHQFPNYSSELNVNALLLGDSALYLCASSTTGVNTEAFFGQGTRLTVV.

This clone appeared once. The chain is built from TRBV6-2 or TRBV6-3 and TRBJ2-2; the D gene is possibly TRBD1 (5 bases). Deletions cut 6 bases from V and 3 bases from J, with 11 bases between. There are 14 residues in the CDR3. Germline CDR1 and CDR2: MNHEY and SVGEGT. For the CDR3, the DNA is TGTGCCAGCAGCCAAGGCAGGGACACCGGGGAGCTGTTTTTT. It specifies CASSQGRDTGELFF.

This clone was observed a handful of times. The chain joins TRBV6-5 to TRBJ1-1, with TRBD1 identical over 9 bases. V dropped 6 bases and J dropped 4; count of bases not matched to a gene: 9. The germline gives CDR1 MNHEY, CDR2 SVGAGI. This CDR3 spans 15 amino acids. The CDR3 sequence is CASRDTGGLVTEAFF. The CDR3 DNA is TGTGCCAGCAGGGACACAGGGGGCCTCGTCACTGAAGCTTTCTTT.

This CDR3 is CASSRKAGVLAYEQYF. The CDR3 DNA is TGTGCCAGCAGCCGCAAGGCGGGGGTCTTGGCCTACGAGCAGTACTTC. The rearrangement links TRBV4-2 to TRBJ2-7; 7 nucleotides match TRBD2. The CDR3 runs 16 residues. CDR1 is LGHNA, CDR2 YNFKEQ, per germline. V lost 4 bases and J lost 2; bases outside the gene matches: 11.

The chain combines TRBV5-4 with TRBJ2-5; TRBD1 aligns across 8 bases. Germline V gene data show CDR1 as SGHNT and CDR2 as YYREEE (reference sequence). This CDR3 contains 17 residues. V was pared by 4 bases and J by 2 bases, with 13 bases of the junction left unmatched. In DNA form, the CDR3 reads TGTGCCAGCAGCGGTTCGCCCGTGGACAGGGTTCAAGAGACCCAGTACTTC. Translated, it gives CASSGSPVDRVQETQYF. The whole variable domain, remainder taken from reference TRBV5-4 and TRBJ2-5, is ETGVTQSPTHLIKTRGQQVTLRCSSQSGHNTVSWYQQALGQGPQFIFQYYREEENGRGNFPPRFSGLQFPNYSSELNVNALELDDSALYLCASSGSPVDRVQETQYFGPGTRLLVL.

The V call is TRBV30, the J call TRBJ2-3, with D perhaps TRBD2 (6 bases). The CDR3 is made up of 10 amino acids. With 5 bases removed from V and 6 bases from J, the gap between germline ends came to 6 bases. Germline assignment: CDR1 GTSNPN and CDR2 SVGIG (reference sequence). This CDR3 reads CAWGGDTQYF. The DNA of the CDR3 is TGTGCCTGGGGGGGGGATACGCAGTATTTT. Full variable domain (missing parts from reference TRBV30 and TRBJ2-3): SQTIHQWPATLVQPVGSPLSLECTVEGTSNPNLYWYRQAAGRGLQLLFYSVGIGQISSEVPQNLSASRPQDRQFILSSKKLLLSDSGFYLCAWGGDTQYFGPGTRLTVL.